The sequence of this TCR beta chain was determined in a study of shared clonotypes between healthy human individuals. Findings of the study overall: Clonotype sharing across four donors was observed for around 5% of naive CD4 clonotypes.

Adult donors, all healthy and HIV-negative, had no recent acute infections or vaccinations. About this clone itself: Its target is not known.

The CDR3 loop spans 13 amino acids. V gave up 8 bases and J gave up 1 base, with 12 bases separating them. Per the germline V gene, CDR1 is MNHNS and CDR2 is SASEGT. Assay used: immunoSEQ multiplex PCR; TCRdb lists only in-frame clones, some missing. Of 2 million to 2.5 million clones in the sample, 90% to 95% were seen once. Sequenced material: naive CD4+ T cells sorted from blood. Subset here: CD45RA+ positively selected. The sequence was obtained from a man between 18 and 29 years old in good health. The chain links TRBV6-1 to TRBJ2-7; the D gene could be TRBD1 or TRBD2 (5 bases each). The DNA for the CDR3 is TGTGCCAGCCTGATGGGGGTTTCCTACGAGCAGTACTTC. Protein product: CASLMGVSYEQYF.